The entry that follows covers one T cell receptor (beta chain) sequence. Its antigen target is currently unknown. Base qualities are missing; no much larger clone stands one base away. The CDR3 holds 13 amino acids from the cysteine to the phenylalanine. Only the CDR3 part of the read is kept: 39 bases, read in frame from the first base. V drops 6 bases and J drops 4 bases, leaving 13 bases in between. CDR1 and CDR2 were assigned from the germline V gene (reference sequence) as DFQATT and SNEGSKA. The sequencing machine was an Illumina NovaSeq 6000. Using 5'RACE with constant-segment primers, TCRalpha and TCRbeta cDNA libraries were constructed, with sample barcodes and unique molecular identifiers added in the process. RNA was extracted from every sample with Trizol reagent. Libraries were amplified in two PCR steps, with a second sample barcode and Illumina TruSeq adapters added in the second step. Sequencing of the libraries was done on an Illumina NovaSeq, producing 2 x 150 bp paired-end reads. From the authors' description of their analysis: With migec v1.2.7, reads were demultiplexed and then collapsed into UMI-guided consensus sequences. With mixcr v2.1.11, UMI consensuses were aligned to TRA and TRB V and J templates and assembled into clonotypes. Clonotypes were classified as expanded or contracted when called significant by both edgeR and NoisET, with noise models trained on biological replicates. For edgeR calls, a false discovery rate-adjusted p below 0.01 and a log2 fold-change threshold of 1 were applied. As an exploratory analysis of dynamics, max-normalized trajectories of the 1000 most abundant clonotypes were examined with PCA combined with hierarchical clustering. The CD4 or CD8 phenotype of responding clones was assigned using the separately sequenced CD4+ and CD8+ repertoires. Clones were called with MiXCR by TCRdb after fastp trimmed the public reads at Q25, and only in-frame beta chains were retained. Rows are combined by CDR3 protein, so each entry shows the most common genes and DNA. The V and J calls and clone size come from TCRdb's table, not from the authors' own analysis. Counted in this sample were nearly 110,000 distinct CDR3 sequences; 9.5% to 15% of them appeared once. The top ten hold around 26% of the sample.

The source of the sample is a study of T-cell memory formation after mild COVID-19 (dated by TCRdb to about 2021). Concerning the study at large: Most TCR sequence clusters were specific to one of the two donors. In two donors, T-cell clones that expanded and contracted after mild COVID-19 were tracked by sequencing TCRalpha and TCRbeta repertoires over time. The cohort comprised two young, previously healthy adult volunteers, one female and one male. General study outcomes and caveats: Only two mild cases were covered in the study, and larger cohorts including severe cases with pre-infection samples were considered necessary. Clones contracting from day 15 to 85 had balanced CD4/CD8 phenotypes, while a second wave expanding from day 15 to 37 was biased towards CD4+. Contracting CD4+ clones were located mainly in the CM and EM memory subsets, whereas CD8+ clones were found to be enriched in EMRA. The second-wave clones that peaked on day 37 were not confirmed to be SARS-CoV-2 specific. Some responding clones were found in pre-infection memory, which suggests that pre-existing cross-reactive memory T cells took part in the SARS-CoV-2 response.

Ficoll-Paque density gradient centrifugation was the method used to isolate PBMCs. The clonotype comes from an adult woman who had mild COVID-19 (a few samples of this study predate the infection). The sample titles of this study are shuffled in the database, so cell type and time point are left out; the donor was told from shared clones. Rearrangement joined TRBV20-1 to TRBJ2-1; the D gene assignment is ambiguous. Sample: PBMCs or a T cell subset sorted from them (not recorded which). CDR3 reads: CSAASNDYNEQFF. The DNA sequence follows: TGCAGTGCGGCCTCGAACGATTACAATGAGCAGTTCTTC.